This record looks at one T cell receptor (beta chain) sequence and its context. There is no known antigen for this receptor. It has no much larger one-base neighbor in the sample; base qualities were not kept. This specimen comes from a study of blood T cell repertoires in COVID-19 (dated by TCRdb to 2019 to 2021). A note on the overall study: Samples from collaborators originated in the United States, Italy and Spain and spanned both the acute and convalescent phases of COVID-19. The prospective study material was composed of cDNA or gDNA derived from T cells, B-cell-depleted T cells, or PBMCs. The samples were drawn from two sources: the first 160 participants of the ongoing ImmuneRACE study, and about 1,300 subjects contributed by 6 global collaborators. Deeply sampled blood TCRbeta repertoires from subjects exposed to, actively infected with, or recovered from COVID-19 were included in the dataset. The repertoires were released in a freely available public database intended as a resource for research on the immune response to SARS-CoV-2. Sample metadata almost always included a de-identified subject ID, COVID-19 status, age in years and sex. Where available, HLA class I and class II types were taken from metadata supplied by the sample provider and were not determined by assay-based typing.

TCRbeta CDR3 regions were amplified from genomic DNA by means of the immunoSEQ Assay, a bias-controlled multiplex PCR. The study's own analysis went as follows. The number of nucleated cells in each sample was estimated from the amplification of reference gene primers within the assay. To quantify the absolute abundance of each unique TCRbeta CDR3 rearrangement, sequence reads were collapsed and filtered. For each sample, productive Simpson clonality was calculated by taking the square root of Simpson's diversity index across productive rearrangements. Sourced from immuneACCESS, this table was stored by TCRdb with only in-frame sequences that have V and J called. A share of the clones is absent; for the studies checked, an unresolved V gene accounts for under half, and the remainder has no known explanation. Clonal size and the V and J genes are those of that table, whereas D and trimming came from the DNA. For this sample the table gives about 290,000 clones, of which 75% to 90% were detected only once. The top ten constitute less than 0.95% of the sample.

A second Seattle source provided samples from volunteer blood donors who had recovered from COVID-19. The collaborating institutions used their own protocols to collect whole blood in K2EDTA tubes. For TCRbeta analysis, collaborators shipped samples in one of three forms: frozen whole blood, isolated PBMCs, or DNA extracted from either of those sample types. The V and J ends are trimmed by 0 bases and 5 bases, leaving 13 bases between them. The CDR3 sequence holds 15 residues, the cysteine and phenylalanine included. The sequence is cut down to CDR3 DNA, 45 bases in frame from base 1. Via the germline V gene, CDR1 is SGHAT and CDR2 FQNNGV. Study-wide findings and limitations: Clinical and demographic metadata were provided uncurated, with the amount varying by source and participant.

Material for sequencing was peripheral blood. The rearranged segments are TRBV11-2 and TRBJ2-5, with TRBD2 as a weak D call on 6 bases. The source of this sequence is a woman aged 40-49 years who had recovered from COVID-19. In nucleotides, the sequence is TGTGCCAGCAGCTTAGAACGGGGAGGTCGCGAGACCCAGTACTTC. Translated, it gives CASSLERGGRETQYF.